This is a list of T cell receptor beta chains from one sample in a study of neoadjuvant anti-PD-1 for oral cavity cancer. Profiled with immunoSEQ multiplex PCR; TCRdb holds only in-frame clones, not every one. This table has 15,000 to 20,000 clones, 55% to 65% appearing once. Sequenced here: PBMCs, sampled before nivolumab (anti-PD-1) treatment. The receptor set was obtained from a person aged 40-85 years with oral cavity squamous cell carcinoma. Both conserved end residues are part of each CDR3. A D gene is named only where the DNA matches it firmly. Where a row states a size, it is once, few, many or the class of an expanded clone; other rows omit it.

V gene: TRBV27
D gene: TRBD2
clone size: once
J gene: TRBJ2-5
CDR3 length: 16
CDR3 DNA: TGTGCCAGCAGACGAGGGACTAGCGGTCGGCAAGAGACCCAGTACTTC
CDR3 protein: CASRRGTSGRQETQYF

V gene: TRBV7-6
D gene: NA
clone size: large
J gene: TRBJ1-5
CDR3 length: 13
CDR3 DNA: TGTGCCAGCAGCTTAGGGGGGGACCAGCCCCAGCATTTT
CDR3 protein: CASSLGGDQPQHF

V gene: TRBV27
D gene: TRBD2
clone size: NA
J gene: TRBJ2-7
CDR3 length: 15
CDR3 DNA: TGTGCCAGCACCTTGAGCGGGAGGTACAGCTACGAGCAGTACTTC
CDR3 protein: CASTLSGRYSYEQYF

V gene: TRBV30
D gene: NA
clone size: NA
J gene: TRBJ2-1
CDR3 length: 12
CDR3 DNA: TGTGCCTGGAGTCCCTTATACAATGAGCAGTTCTTC
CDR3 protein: CAWSPLYNEQFF

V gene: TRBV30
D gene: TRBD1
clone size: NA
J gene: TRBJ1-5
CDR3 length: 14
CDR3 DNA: TGTGCCTGGAGGGGACAGGGGAACAATCAGCCCCAGCATTTT
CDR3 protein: CAWRGQGNNQPQHF

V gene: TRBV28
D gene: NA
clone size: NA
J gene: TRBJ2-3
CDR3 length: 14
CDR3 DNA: TGTGCCAGCAGTTTTGCTTCCTCCACGGGGACGCAGTATTTT
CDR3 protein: CASSFASSTGTQYF

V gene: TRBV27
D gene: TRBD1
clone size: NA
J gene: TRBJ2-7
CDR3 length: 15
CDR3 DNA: TGTGCCAGCAGTCAACGGGGGGACAGGGGGAACGAGCAGTACTTC
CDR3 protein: CASSQRGDRGNEQYF

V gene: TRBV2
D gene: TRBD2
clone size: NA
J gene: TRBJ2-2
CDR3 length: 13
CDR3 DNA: TGTGCCAGCAGGAGCGGGGTCACCGGGGAGCTGTTTTTT
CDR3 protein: CASRSGVTGELFF

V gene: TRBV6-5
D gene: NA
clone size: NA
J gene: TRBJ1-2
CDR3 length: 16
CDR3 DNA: TGTGCCAGCAGTTACTCGACGCAGGGAGTTAACTATGGCTACACCTTC
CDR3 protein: CASSYSTQGVNYGYTF

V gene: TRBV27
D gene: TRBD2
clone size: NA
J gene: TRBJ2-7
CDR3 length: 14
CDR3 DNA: TGTGCCAGCAGTAGGGCTAGCGGCCCGTACGAGCAGTACTTC
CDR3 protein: CASSRASGPYEQYF

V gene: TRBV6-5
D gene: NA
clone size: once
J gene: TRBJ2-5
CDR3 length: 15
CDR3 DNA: TGTGCCAGCAGTTCTGGCCATCCCGGACAAGAGACCCAGTACTTC
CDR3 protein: CASSSGHPGQETQYF

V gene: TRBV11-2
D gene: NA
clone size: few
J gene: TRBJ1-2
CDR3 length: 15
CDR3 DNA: TGTGCCAGCAGCTTAGATGTGTGGGGGGGCTATGGCTACACCTTC
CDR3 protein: CASSLDVWGGYGYTF